The TCR beta chain under discussion was sequenced for a study of shared clonotypes between healthy human individuals. Cells designated naive CD8 were CD45RO-negative and were positively selected for CCR7, with terminally differentiated effector memory CD45RA+ cells excluded. The donor population consisted of healthy HIV-negative adults with no recent acute infections or vaccinations. This clone was picked up one time. This CDR3 contains 15 residues. The germline gives CDR1 MDHEN, CDR2 SYDVKM. Germline trimming cut 4 bases from V and 0 bases from J; bases unmatched to any gene: 6. TCRdb keeps only in-frame clones here, not all; method: immunoSEQ multiplex PCR. The top ten clones hold more than 20% of a sample with about 820,000 clones, 80% to 95% of them seen once.

The chain carries TRBV28 and TRBJ2-7; 7 bases are shared with TRBD1. The receptor's source is a man aged 25-40 years in good health. Source material: naive CD8+ T cells sorted from blood. CDR3 bases: TGTGCCAGCAGTTCCGACAGGGAAAACTCCTACGAGCAGTACTTC. Encoded protein: CASSSDRENSYEQYF.